A selection of T cell receptor beta chains follows, all from one sample in a study of long-term antiretroviral therapy in people with HIV. Repertoires were generated with immunoSEQ multiplex PCR, while TCRdb's copy carries only in-frame clones and drops some. Among roughly 16,000 clones listed, around 77% were seen once. The sample in question was unsorted PBMCs, obtained 2.3 years after starting antiretroviral therapy. The source of these receptors is a woman in her thirties or forties with HIV. The CDR3 runs from the conserved cysteine through the conserved F or W.

v_call: TRBV27
j_call: TRBJ2-2
cdr3_aa: CASRQGKGGGELFF

v_call: TRBV11-2
j_call: TRBJ2-6
cdr3_aa: CASSLFRNSGANVLTF

v_call: TRBV30
j_call: TRBJ2-5
cdr3_aa: CAWREPLAGRETQYF

v_call: TRBV7-8
j_call: TRBJ2-7
cdr3_aa: CASSTPIDRSYEQYF

v_call: TRBV5-1
j_call: TRBJ2-5
cdr3_aa: CASSLGLAGTRETQYF

v_call: TRBV7-2
j_call: TRBJ2-5
cdr3_aa: CASSLGGKGQETQYF

v_call: TRBV19
j_call: TRBJ1-2
cdr3_aa: CASSITGGAGYGYTF

v_call: TRBV19
j_call: TRBJ1-5
cdr3_aa: CASSTRGPAGNQPQHF

v_call: TRBV25-1
j_call: TRBJ2-3
cdr3_aa: CASSEWDRDTQYF

v_call: TRBV4-1
j_call: TRBJ2-4
cdr3_aa: CASSKGLAGGNIQYF

v_call: TRBV30
j_call: TRBJ2-2
cdr3_aa: CAWTRQGTTGELFF

v_call: TRBV15
j_call: TRBJ2-3
cdr3_aa: CATSLRLGGAIDTQYF

v_call: TRBV9
j_call: TRBJ1-2
cdr3_aa: CASSVQGFGYGYTF